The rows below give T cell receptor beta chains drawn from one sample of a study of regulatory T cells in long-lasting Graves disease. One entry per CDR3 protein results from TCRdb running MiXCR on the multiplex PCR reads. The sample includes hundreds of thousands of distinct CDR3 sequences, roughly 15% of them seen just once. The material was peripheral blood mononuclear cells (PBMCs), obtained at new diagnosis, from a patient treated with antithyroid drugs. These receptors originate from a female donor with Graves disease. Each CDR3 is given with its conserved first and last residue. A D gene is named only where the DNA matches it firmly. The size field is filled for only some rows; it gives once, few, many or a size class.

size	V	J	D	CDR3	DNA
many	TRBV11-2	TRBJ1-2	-	CASSLDPSGKLGYTF	TGTGCCAGCAGCTTAGATCCATCAGGGAAGCTTGGCTACACCTTC
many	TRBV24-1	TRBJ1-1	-	CATSGRTAEAFF	TGTGCCACCAGTGGCCGGACAGCTGAAGCTTTCTTT
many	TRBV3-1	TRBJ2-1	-	CASSLWTKSNEQFF	TGTGCCAGCAGCCTTTGGACTAAATCCAATGAGCAGTTCTTC
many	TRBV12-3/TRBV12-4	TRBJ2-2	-	CASSLEGPPNTGELFF	TGTGCCAGCAGTCTAGAGGGGCCCCCGAACACCGGGGAGCTGTTTTTT
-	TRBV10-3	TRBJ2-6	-	CAISDSRGANVLTF	TGTGCCATCAGTGACAGCCGAGGGGCCAACGTCCTGACTTTC
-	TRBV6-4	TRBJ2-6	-	CASSEDSSGANVLTF	TGTGCCAGCAGTGAGGACAGCTCTGGGGCCAACGTCCTGACTTTC
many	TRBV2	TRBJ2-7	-	CASREGRRSYEQYF	TGTGCCAGCAGGGAGGGACGGAGGTCCTACGAGCAGTACTTC
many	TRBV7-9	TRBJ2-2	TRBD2	CASTFPPGLAGVKGTGELFF	TGTGCCAGCACCTTCCCCCCGGGACTAGCGGGAGTAAAGGGCACCGGGGAGCTGTTTTTT
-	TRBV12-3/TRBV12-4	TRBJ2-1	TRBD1	CASSSQNDRGDEQFF	TGTGCCAGCAGTTCACAAAACGACAGGGGTGATGAGCAGTTCTTC
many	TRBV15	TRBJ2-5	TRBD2	CATSRTSGGETQYF	TGTGCCACCAGCAGGACTAGCGGCGGGGAGACCCAGTACTTC
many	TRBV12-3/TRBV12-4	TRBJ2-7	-	CASSRDGRYEQYF	TGTGCCAGCAGCCGGGACGGCCGCTACGAGCAGTACTTC
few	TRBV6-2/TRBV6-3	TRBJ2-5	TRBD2	CASSATSGGTQETQYF	TGCGCCAGCAGTGCTACTAGCGGGGGGACCCAAGAGACCCAGTACTTC
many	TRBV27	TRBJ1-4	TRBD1	CASSRTGDFEKLFF	TGTGCCAGCAGCCGAACAGGGGATTTTGAAAAACTGTTTTTT
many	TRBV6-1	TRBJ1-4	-	CASIGGMNEKLFF	TGTGCCAGCATAGGGGGGATGAATGAAAAACTGTTTTTT
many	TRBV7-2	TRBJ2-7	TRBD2	CASSASGTSGYEQYF	TGTGCCAGCAGCGCCTCCGGGACTAGCGGCTACGAGCAGTACTTC
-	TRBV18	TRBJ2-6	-	CASSPPAGANVLTF	TGTGCCAGCTCACCACCTGCTGGGGCCAACGTCCTGACTTTC
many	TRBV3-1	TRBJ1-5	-	CASSQEPAGFGNQPQHF	TGTGCCAGCAGCCAAGAACCTGCGGGATTCGGCAATCAGCCCCAGCATTTT
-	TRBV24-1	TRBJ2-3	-	CATSDRQKASTDTQYF	TGTGCCACCAGTGATCGGCAGAAGGCTAGCACAGATACGCAGTATTTT
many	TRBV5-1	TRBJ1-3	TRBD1	CASSSTTGGSGNTIYF	TGCGCCAGCAGCTCCACGACAGGGGGCTCTGGAAACACCATATATTTT
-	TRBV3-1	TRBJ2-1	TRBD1	CASSHRRPPGQGNNEQFF	TGTGCCAGCAGCCATCGGCGACCGCCGGGACAGGGGAACAATGAGCAGTTCTTC
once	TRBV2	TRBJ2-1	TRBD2	CASSPLAGASGKHEQFF	TGTGCCAGCAGTCCTTTAGCGGGAGCTAGCGGGAAGCATGAGCAGTTCTTC
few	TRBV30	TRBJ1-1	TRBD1	CAWSSPRTGPNTEAFF	TGTGCCTGGAGTTCCCCCCGGACAGGGCCAAACACTGAAGCTTTCTTT
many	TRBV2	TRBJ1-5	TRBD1	CASRGQGSNQPQHF	TGTGCCAGCAGGGGACAGGGGAGCAATCAGCCCCAGCATTTT
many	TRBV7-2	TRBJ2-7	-	CASSRDGYEQYF	TGTGCCAGCAGCCGGGACGGCTACGAGCAGTACTTC
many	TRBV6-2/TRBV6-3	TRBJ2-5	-	CASSPGGALRETQYF	TGTGCCAGCAGCCCAGGTGGGGCCCTTCGGGAGACCCAGTACTTC
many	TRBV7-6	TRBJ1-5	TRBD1	CASSLDDRGHQPQHF	TGTGCCAGCAGCTTGGATGACAGGGGTCATCAGCCCCAGCATTTT
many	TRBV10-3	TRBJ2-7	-	CAIRTSNGAYEQYF	TGTGCCATCAGAACCTCTAACGGGGCCTACGAGCAGTACTTC
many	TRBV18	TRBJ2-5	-	CASSPNRQETQYF	TGTGCCAGCTCACCCAACCGCCAAGAGACCCAGTACTTC
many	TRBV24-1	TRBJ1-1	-	CATSDGINTEAFF	TGTGCCACCAGTGATGGGATTAACACTGAAGCTTTCTTT
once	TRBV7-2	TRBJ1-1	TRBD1	CACSGDGTGDDEAFF	TGTGCCTGCTCTGGGGACGGGACAGGGGATGATGAAGCTTTCTTT
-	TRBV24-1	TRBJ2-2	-	CATSDLQPGLMAGELFF	TGTGCCACCAGTGATTTGCAGCCAGGGCTCATGGCCGGGGAGCTGTTTTTT
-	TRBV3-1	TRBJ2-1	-	CASRRGGSYNEQFF	TGTGCCAGCAGGCGGGGCGGCTCCTACAATGAGCAGTTCTTC
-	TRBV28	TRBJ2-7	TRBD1	CASIPPGTGMGEQYF	TGTGCCAGCATCCCACCGGGGACAGGGATGGGCGAGCAGTACTTC
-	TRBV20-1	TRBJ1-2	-	CSARDLRQASSGYTF	TGCAGTGCTAGAGATCTTCGCCAGGCTAGTTCTGGCTACACCTTC
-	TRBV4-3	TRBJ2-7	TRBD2	CASSQDPSGTYEQYF	TGCGCCAGCAGCCAAGATCCTAGCGGGACCTACGAGCAGTACTTC
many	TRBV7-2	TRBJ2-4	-	CASSLPEGRLGKNIQYF	TGTGCCAGCAGCTTACCGGAGGGCCGTCTGGGCAAAAACATTCAGTACTTC
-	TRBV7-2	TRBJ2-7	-	CASSWRDSSYEQYF	TGTGCCAGCAGCTGGCGCGATTCTTCCTACGAGCAGTACTTC
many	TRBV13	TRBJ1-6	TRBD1	CASSLGTGANSPLHF	TGTGCCAGCAGCTTAGGGACAGGGGCCAATTCACCCCTCCACTTT
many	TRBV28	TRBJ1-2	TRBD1	CASAWDSYGYTF	TGTGCCAGCGCCTGGGACAGCTATGGCTACACCTTC
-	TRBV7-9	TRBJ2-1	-	CASSLAESYNEQFF	TGTGCCAGCAGCTTGGCAGAATCCTACAATGAGCAGTTCTTC
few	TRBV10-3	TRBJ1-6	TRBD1	CAISGDRNSPLHF	TGTGCCATCAGTGGGGACAGAAATTCACCCCTCCACTTT
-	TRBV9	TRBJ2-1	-	CASSPMGVFDFKGNEQFF	TGTGCCAGCAGTCCTATGGGGGTTTTTGACTTTAAGGGTAATGAGCAGTTCTTC
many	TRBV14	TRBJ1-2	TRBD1	CASSPSGTGLYGYTF	TGTGCCAGCAGCCCGTCCGGGACAGGACTCTATGGCTACACCTTC
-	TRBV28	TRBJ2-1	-	CASSLTGWAEEQFF	TGTGCCAGCAGTTTAACTGGCTGGGCGGAGGAGCAGTTCTTC
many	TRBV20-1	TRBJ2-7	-	CSARETSTPYEQYF	TGCAGTGCTAGAGAAACCTCCACCCCCTACGAGCAGTACTTC
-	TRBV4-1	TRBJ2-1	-	CASSPLGYTNEQFF	TGCGCCAGCAGCCCCCTGGGCTATACCAATGAGCAGTTCTTC
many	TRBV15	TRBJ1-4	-	CATSRDTATNEKLFF	TGTGCCACCAGCAGAGATACCGCAACTAATGAAAAACTGTTTTTT
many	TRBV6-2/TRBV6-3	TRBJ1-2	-	CASSETIGGNYGYTF	TGTGCCAGCAGTGAGACGATCGGCGGAAACTATGGCTACACCTTC
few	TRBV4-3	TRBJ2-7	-	CASSQGSLTYEQYF	TGCGCCAGCAGCCAAGGCTCTCTAACGTACGAGCAGTACTTC
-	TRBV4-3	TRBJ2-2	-	CASRRDSNTGELFF	TGCGCCAGCAGACGGGACTCGAACACCGGGGAGCTGTTTTTT
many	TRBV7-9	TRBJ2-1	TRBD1	CASSLSTTGVYNEQFF	TGTGCCAGCAGCTTAAGTACGACAGGGGTGTACAATGAGCAGTTCTTC
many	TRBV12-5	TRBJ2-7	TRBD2	CASGLVPLAGGSRSRRRAYEQYF	TGTGCTAGTGGTTTGGTACCCCTAGCGGGAGGGTCCCGTTCCAGACGGAGAGCCTACGAGCAGTACTTC
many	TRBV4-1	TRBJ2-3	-	CASSPTLGTDTQYF	TGCGCCAGCAGCCCTACCCTAGGAACAGATACGCAGTATTTT
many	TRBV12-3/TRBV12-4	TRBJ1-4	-	CASSPYPQVSEKLFF	TGTGCCAGCAGTCCCTACCCCCAGGTGTCTGAAAAACTGTTTTTT
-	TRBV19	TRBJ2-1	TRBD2	CASSMSGTGNEQFF	TGTGCCAGTAGTATGAGCGGGACTGGAAATGAGCAGTTCTTC